What follows describes a single TCR beta chain. The junction departs from germline at one end; a sequencing error may be responsible. These data come from a study of T cells in Graves' hyperthyroidism and ophthalmopathy. Overall study context: Specimen type is peripheral blood, collected at initial diagnosis prior to any treatment.

Newly diagnosed patients aged 18 to 65 had hyperthyroidism of under 2 months' duration. Any patient presenting with uncontrolled infection, other autoimmune disease, pregnancy or lactation was left out. 10 ml fresh peripheral blood yielded the PBMCs. The source material, RNA transcripts, was used to amplify TCR beta CDR3 regions. Primed by the HTBI set, a first-round RT-PCR was run on the TCR CDR3. TCRdb reprocessed the multiplex PCR reads via MiXCR and lists one record per CDR3 protein. The sample has approximately 330,000 distinct CDR3 sequences; roughly 23% are singletons. The CDR3 runs to 15 residues. Per germline, CDR1 MGHRA and CDR2 YSYEKL.

The chain employs TRBV4-1 and TRBJ2-7, with D perhaps matching TRBD2 (7 bases). The sequence was obtained from a woman in her 50s with Graves' hyperthyroidism. Material: blood. CDR3 protein: CASSQRGGGSYEQCF. CDR3 nucleotide sequence: TGCGCCAGCAGCCAAAGGGGGGGCGGCTCCTACGAGCAGTGCTTC.